The 13 T cell receptor beta chains below were found in one sample sequenced in a study of T-cell reconstitution after alpha-beta-depleted transplantation in children. Unique molecular identifiers were incorporated when the TCRbeta library was constructed. TCRdb fed the PCR reads into MiXCR, producing one record per CDR3 protein. The repertoire consists of hundreds of thousands of distinct CDR3 sequences, with 16% occurring once and the leading ten covering around 0.96%. The sequences come from PBMCs from the stem cell graft donor, collected from the stem cell graft. The receptors were sampled from a human donor who donated a stem cell graft to a child with acute myeloid leukemia.

Many counts were recorded for this clonotype. Here the CDR3 reads CSAQHGWTQYF. CDR3 bases: TGCAGTGCCCAGCACGGCTGGACCCAGTACTTC. The chain employs TRBV20-1 and TRBJ2-5; D is undetermined. Germline-derived CDR1 and CDR2 are DFQATT and SNEGSKA (reference sequence). The CDR3 totals 11 residues. The ends were cut back, 6 bases at V and 7 bases at J, with 12 bases in the middle.

This clonotype was counted many times. This chain joins TRBV20-1 and TRBJ2-7, with 10 bases aligning to TRBD1. Germline CDR1 reads DFQATT; CDR2 reads SNEGSKA (reference sequence). The J segment lost 4 bases and the V segment lost 3 bases, leaving 12 bases of the junction unmatched. CDR3 length: 16 residues. The CDR3 nucleotides read TGCAGTGCTAGGGCTGAATCCGGGACAGGGGTATACGAGCAGTACGTC. Translation: CSARAESGTGVYEQYV.

This clonotype was seen at least ten times. The rearrangement uses TRBV20-1 and TRBJ2-7; a possible D gene is TRBD1 (5 bases). The CDR3 extends over 13 amino acids. Germline V gives CDR1 DFQATT, CDR2 SNEGSKA (reference sequence). V gave up 1 base and J gave up 0 bases, with 7 bases separating them. CDR3 loop: CSARGQSSYEQYV. The CDR3 nucleotides are TGCAGTGCTAGAGGACAGAGCTCCTACGAGCAGTACGTC.

At least ten counts were recorded for this clonotype. The chain employs TRBV20-1 and TRBJ2-7; D is perhaps TRBD1 (8 bases). The CDR3 extends over 14 amino acids. Per the germline V gene, CDR1 is DFQATT and CDR2 is SNEGSKA (reference sequence). The germline V and J ends were trimmed by 4 bases and 2 bases, with 15 bases remaining between them. CDR3 sequence (DNA): TGCAGTGCTACTGGGGGGGACAGGACCTACGAGCAGTACTTC. This encodes CSATGGDRTYEQYF.

This clonotype was observed a handful of times. The gene calls are TRBV5-1 and TRBJ1-2, with 9 bases aligning to TRBD1. The CDR3 totals 13 residues. CDR1 SGHRS and CDR2 YFSETQ come from the germline V gene. V lost 7 bases, J lost 6 bases, and 7 bases stayed unmatched. This chain's CDR3 is CASFRDRVNGYTF. In DNA form, the CDR3 reads TGCGCCAGCTTCCGGGACAGGGTCAATGGCTACACCTTC.

This clonotype was seen repeatedly, ten times or more. This sequence joins TRBV20-1 and TRBJ2-1; TRBD1 agrees at 11 bases. The CDR3 sequence is 15 residues long. The V gene's germline CDR1 is DFQATT and CDR2 SNEGSKA (reference sequence). V gave up 4 bases and J gave up 8 bases; unmatched junction bases: 10. The CDR3 DNA reads TGCAGTGCTATTACCGGGACAGGGGGTATCGATGAGCAGTTCTTC. Protein: CSAITGTGGIDEQFF.

The CDR3 nucleotides are TGTGCCAGCAGCTCGGGAGTGGGAGAAAAACTGTTTTTT. Protein: CASSSGVGEKLFF. This chain connects TRBV7-7 to TRBJ1-4; no clear D. Trimming left V 4 bases short and J 8 bases short, with 11 bases between. Germline assignment: CDR1 SSHAT and CDR2 FNYEAQ (reference sequence). This CDR3 region has 13 residues.

This clonotype was found many times. V is TRBV7-2 and J is TRBJ1-2; D not resolved. Germline assignment: CDR1 SGHTA and CDR2 FQGNSA. The CDR3 has 14 amino acids. The V gene lost 1 base and the J gene lost 2 bases, with 8 bases spanning the gap. DNA for the CDR3: TGTGCCAGCAGCTTAGTGGCACAGAACTATGGCTACACCTTC. It specifies CASSLVAQNYGYTF.

This clonotype was seen at least ten times. The chain has TRBV12-3 or TRBV12-4 and TRBJ2-3; D uncertain. The germline V and J ends were trimmed by 2 bases and 0 bases, with 12 bases remaining between them. This CDR3 region has 16 residues. In nucleotides, the CDR3 is TGTGCCAGCAGTTTACAAGGAGTTCCTAGCACAGATACGCAGTATTTT. It specifies CASSLQGVPSTDTQYF.

There are a few counts of this clonotype. The CDR3 protein is CASSYSGAAEQYF. CDR3 DNA: TGTGCCAGCAGTTATTCAGGTGCTGCGGAGCAGTACTTC. The rearrangement links TRBV6-6 to TRBJ2-7, with D unclear. The CDR3 sequence is 13 residues long. Trimming cost V 3 bases and J 7 bases, with 13 bases left between them. The germline V gene encodes CDR1 MNHNY and CDR2 SVGAGI (reference sequence).

To note about this clonotype: This is likely an artifact of a read error, given a far larger clone one base away. CDR3 coding DNA: TGTGCCAGCAGCTCGGGGGCGGCGGATACGCAGTATTTT. Amino acid sequence: CASSSGAADTQYF. This sequence joins TRBV7-2 and TRBJ2-3, with D perhaps assigned TRBD1 or TRBD2 (6 bases each). The CDR3 is made up of 13 amino acids. V shed 4 bases and J shed 6 bases, with 11 bases lying between them. Germline V gene lookup returns CDR1 SGHTA and CDR2 FQGNSA. Looking up the rest from reference TRBV7-2 and TRBJ2-3 gives the full variable domain: GAGVSQSPSNKVTEKGKDVELRCDPISGHTALYWYRQSLGQGLEFLIYFQGNSAPDKSGLPSDRFSAERTGGSVSTLTIQRTQQEDSAVYLCASSSGAADTQYFGPGTRLTVL.

The rearrangement links TRBV12-5 to TRBJ2-1; D gene uncertain. The CDR3 runs to 11 residues. V lost 6 bases and J lost 9, with 9 bases in between. Germline CDR1 LGHNT, CDR2 FRNRAP. Here the CDR3 reads CASGPPGEQFF. In DNA form, the CDR3 reads TGTGCTAGTGGACCCCCTGGTGAGCAGTTCTTC. Full variable domain (remainder filled in from reference TRBV12-5 and TRBJ2-1): DARVTQTPRHKVTEMGQEVTMRCQPILGHNTVFWYRQTMMQGLELLAYFRNRAPLDDSGMPKDRFSAEMPDATLATLKIQPSEPRDSAVYFCASGPPGEQFFGPGTRLTVL.

This clonotype was detected many times. CDR3 residues: CASSFFQGVIYNEQFF. Here the CDR3 DNA reads TGTGCCAGCAGTTTTTTCCAGGGGGTAATCTACAATGAGCAGTTCTTC. This chain joins TRBV27 and TRBJ2-1; TRBD1 matches at 7 bases. CDR3 length equals 16 residues. CDR1 and CDR2 (germline): MNHEY, SMNVEV (reference sequence). V shed 3 bases, J shed 3 bases, and the junction held 8 bases outside the gene matches.